Below, 13 T cell receptor beta chains from the same sample are listed, as sequenced in a study of naive and memory T cell subsets. Treatment meaning: skin biopsy from PPD injection site in Mantoux-positive individual. An oligonucleotide containing a UMI was ligated to the 3' end of TCR cDNA. Ligated cDNA underwent four rounds of PCR with nested alpha and beta constant region primers and SP2. TCRdb called the UMI-ligation and nested PCR reads again in MiXCR, with one record for every CDR3 protein. The sample contains around 30,000 distinct CDR3 sequences, about 6.7% of which appear only once. The specimen was skin, collected from a tuberculin skin test site. These receptors all stem from an adult in good health.

This clonotype was recorded many times. J is TRBJ2-3 and V is TRBV7-2, with 8 bases identical to TRBD1. The CDR3 totals 17 residues. The V and J ends lost 4 bases and 0 bases, in that order; junction bases with no gene match: 9. Germline values: CDR1 SGHTA, CDR2 FQGNSA. In nucleotides, the CDR3 is TGTGCCAGCAGCTCTAGGGATTGGACAGGGAGCACAGATACGCAGTATTTT. Translating gives CASSSRDWTGSTDTQYF.

This clonotype was recorded at least ten times. The rearrangement uses TRBV7-9 and TRBJ1-5; weak D call: TRBD1 (6 bases). This CDR3 is 14 amino acids long. V gave up 6 bases and J gave up 4 bases, with 13 bases separating them. Germline V gives CDR1 SEHNR, CDR2 FQNEAQ (reference sequence). DNA for the CDR3: TGTGCCAGCAGGAAACAGGGTCCGAATCAGCCCCAGCATTTT. Protein: CASRKQGPNQPQHF.

As concerns this clonotype: A read error may explain this, as a much larger clone is one base away. The chain links TRBV7-9 to TRBJ2-7, with D possibly matching TRBD1 (5 bases). The length of the CDR3 is 14 residues. Germline assignment: CDR1 SEHNR and CDR2 FQNEAQ (reference sequence). This CDR3 is CASSLTGQTYGQYF. The DNA of the CDR3 is TGTGCCAGCAGCTTAACAGGTCAGACCTACGGGCAGTACTTC.

Ten or more counts support this clonotype. J is TRBJ2-3 and V is TRBV3-1; TRBD1 matches at 10 bases. The germline gives CDR1 LGHDT, CDR2 YNNKEL (reference sequence). The ends lost 6 bases at V and 5 bases at J; junction bases unmatched: 8. CDR3 length: 15 amino acids. The CDR3 is CASSTGTGVEDTQYF. CDR3 DNA: TGTGCCAGCAGTACAGGGACAGGGGTTGAAGATACGCAGTATTTT.

This clonotype has more than one count but fewer than ten. The V call is TRBV7-2, the J call TRBJ2-2, with D perhaps being TRBD1 or TRBD2 (5 bases each). The CDR3 totals 16 residues. CDR1 is SGHTA, CDR2 FQGNSA, per germline. Trimming took off 3 bases at V and 0 bases at J, with 11 bases between the two ends. CDR3 nucleotide sequence: TGTGCCAGCAGCTTCGGGGCCAGGGCGAACACCGGGGAGCTGTTTTTT. This translates into CASSFGARANTGELFF.

This sequence joins TRBV3-1 and TRBJ1-2; TRBD1 matches 9 bases. The length of the CDR3 is 17 residues. V gave up 4 bases and J gave up 1 base; unmatched junction bases: 10. Germline V gives CDR1 LGHDT, CDR2 YNNKEL (reference sequence). The CDR3 bases are TGTGCCAGCAGCCCTCCGGGACAGGGCCCCTTTAACTATGGCTACACCTTC. Amino acids: CASSPPGQGPFNYGYTF.

This clonotype was counted ten times or more. V gene TRBV6-2 or TRBV6-3 combines with J gene TRBJ2-7, with TRBD1 matching 7 bases. J was trimmed by 13 bases and V by 6 bases; bases with no gene match: 15. The CDR3 is made up of 13 amino acids. Germline CDR1 is MNHEY and CDR2 is SVGEGT. The CDR3 sequence: CASSTVRGHSHYF. The DNA of the CDR3 is TGTGCCAGCAGCACCGTGAGGGGGCACTCCCACTACTTC.

Judged by abundance, this clonotype is medium-sized. The chain links TRBV7-2 to TRBJ2-3, with 8 bases lining up with TRBD2. Germline lookup yields CDR1 SGHTA and CDR2 FQGNSA. Trimming at V came to 3 bases and at J to 1 base, leaving 6 bases not matched to a gene. The CDR3 has 16 amino acids. CDR3: CASSFWGSGGTDTQYF. The DNA for the CDR3 is TGTGCCAGCAGCTTTTGGGGTAGCGGGGGCACAGATACGCAGTATTTT. The full variable domain, with the rest looked up from reference TRBV7-2 and TRBJ2-3, is GAGVSQSPSNKVTEKGKDVELRCDPISGHTALYWYRQSLGQGLEFLIYFQGNSAPDKSGLPSDRFSAERTGGSVSTLTIQRTQQEDSAVYLCASSFWGSGGTDTQYFGPGTRLTVL.

Many counts were recorded for this clonotype. The V and J genes are TRBV12-3 or TRBV12-4 and TRBJ2-5; weak D call: TRBD1 (7 bases). This CDR3 is 14 amino acids long. V dropped 5 bases and J dropped 7 bases, with 17 bases sitting between them. The CDR3 nucleotides are TGTGCCAGCAGTAACGACAGGGAGGTGGGGACCCAGTACTTC. It translates to CASSNDREVGTQYF.

This clonotype was seen a handful of times. The chain joins TRBV7-8 to TRBJ1-1; D is perhaps TRBD1 (5 bases). Trimming took off 0 bases at V and 4 bases at J, with 12 bases between the two ends. The CDR3 contains 15 residues. Germline lookup yields CDR1 SGHVS and CDR2 FQNEAQ. In DNA form, the CDR3 reads TGTGCCAGCAGCTTAGCGAGGCAGGGCGGCACTGAAGCTTTCTTT. Translating gives CASSLARQGGTEAFF.

The chain recombines TRBV9 with TRBJ1-4; a weak D match, TRBD1 (6 bases). This CDR3 has 14 residues. Germline CDR1 and CDR2: SGDLS and YYNGEE. V dropped 6 bases and J dropped 7 bases, with 16 bases sitting between them. The DNA for the CDR3 is TGTGCCAGCATCCCCCCCCCGGACAGTGAAAAACTGTTTTTT. Translated: CASIPPPDSEKLFF.

This sequence joins TRBV2 and TRBJ2-7; 10 nucleotides line up with TRBD1. The CDR3 consists of 15 residues. CDR1 and CDR2 (germline): SNHLY, FYNNEI. Germline trimming cut 4 bases from V and 4 bases from J; bases unmatched to any gene: 7. For the CDR3, the DNA is TGTGCCAGCAGTGCAACGACAGGGGGCTTGTACGAGCAGTACTTC. This translates into CASSATTGGLYEQYF.

By its share, this clonotype is medium-sized. The chain is built from TRBV2 and TRBJ2-1, with 10 bases that match TRBD2. The CDR3 totals 13 residues. The germline V gene encodes CDR1 SNHLY and CDR2 FYNNEI. J lost 7 bases, V lost 7 bases, and 4 bases had no gene match. The chain's CDR3 is CASTRTSGNEQFF. CDR3 DNA sequence: TGTGCCAGCACCCGGACTAGCGGAAATGAGCAGTTCTTC.